Below are 14 T cell receptor beta chains sequenced from a single sample in a study of cytomegalovirus exposure and HLA in healthy donors. PCR employed 60 Vbeta and 13 Jbeta primers. The assay was immunoSEQ multiplex PCR, and TCRdb's table has in-frame clones only and misses some. The sample has 150,000 to 200,000 clones; roughly four fifths are singletons. Input material: PBMCs. All receptors come from a woman aged 25 to 39 in good health and CMV-seropositive.

The chain joins TRBV6-5 to TRBJ2-5, with a possible D match to TRBD2 (6 bases). V lost 6 bases to trimming and J lost 5 bases, with 13 bases between them. This CDR3 is built from 13 residues. Germline assignment: CDR1 MNHEY and CDR2 SVGAGI. CDR3 sequence: CASRRTKWETQYF. CDR3 bases: TGTGCCAGCAGGCGGACTAAATGGGAGACCCAGTACTTC.

This sequence joins TRBV29-1 and TRBJ2-1; TRBD1 agrees at 7 bases. This CDR3 is 11 amino acids long. After removal of 3 bases from V and 15 bases from J, the junction contained 8 bases not matched to a gene. Per germline, CDR1 SQVTM and CDR2 ANQGSEA. CDR3 coding DNA: TGCAGCGTTGATGACCCGGGACAGAGGTTCTTC. It codes for CSVDDPGQRFF.

J is TRBJ1-1 and V is TRBV10-3, with 7 bases identical to TRBD1. The CDR3 spans 14 residues. Looked up from germline, CDR1 is ENHRY and CDR2 is SYGVKD. The V segment lost 4 bases and the J segment 1 base; nucleotides outside the gene matches: 3. This CDR3 reads CAISAGTANTEAFF. CDR3 coding DNA: TGTGCCATCAGTGCCGGGACAGCGAACACTGAAGCTTTCTTT.

There are a few counts of this clone. The rearrangement links TRBV7-2 to TRBJ2-5; weak D call: TRBD2 (7 bases). The CDR3 spans 17 residues. CDR1 and CDR2 from the germline V gene are SGHTA and FQGNSA. V gave up 1 base and J gave up 5 bases, with 20 bases separating them. CDR3 bases: TGTGCCAGCAGCTTAGGTAGAAGGTGGGAGGGACACGAGACCCAGTACTTC. Its translation is CASSLGRRWEGHETQYF. The full variable domain, completed using reference TRBV7-2 and TRBJ2-5, is GAGVSQSPSNKVTEKGKDVELRCDPISGHTALYWYRQSLGQGLEFLIYFQGNSAPDKSGLPSDRFSAERTGGSVSTLTIQRTQQEDSAVYLCASSLGRRWEGHETQYFGPGTRLLVL.

In DNA, the CDR3 is TGTGCCAGCAGTTATCCTAGCGCCTACAATGAGCAGTTCTTC. Its protein product is CASSYPSAYNEQFF. V usage is TRBV27 and J usage is TRBJ2-1, with D perhaps matching TRBD2 (6 bases). The CDR3 extends over 14 amino acids. V lost 4 bases, J lost 2 bases, and 9 bases lay in between. Germline CDR1 reads MNHEY; CDR2 reads SMNVEV (reference sequence).

CDR3 in amino acids: CASSNRGGNTEAFF. The CDR3, as DNA: TGTGCCAGCAGCAATCGGGGGGGGAACACTGAAGCTTTCTTT. The J gene is TRBJ1-1, the V gene TRBV21-1. TRBV21-1 is a pseudogene. The CDR3 runs to 14 residues.

V and J are TRBV6-5 and TRBJ1-1; a possible D gene is TRBD1 (5 bases). This CDR3 is 15 amino acids long. The V end lost 0 bases, the J end lost 4 bases, and 12 bases lay between the germline ends. Germline loops: CDR1 MNHEY, CDR2 SVGAGI. CDR3 residues: CASSYSRGVGTEAFF. CDR3 DNA sequence: TGTGCCAGCAGTTACTCGCGGGGGGTGGGCACTGAAGCTTTCTTT.

In this sample, this clone turned up a few times. The chain combines TRBV4-3 with TRBJ2-5; no reliable D call. This CDR3 has 13 residues. V dropped 4 bases and J dropped 4 bases, with 10 bases sitting between them. The germline V gene encodes CDR1 LGHNA and CDR2 YSLEER. CDR3 DNA: TGCGCCAGCAGCCGACATATTGGAGAGACCCAGTACTTC. This sequence encodes CASSRHIGETQYF.

The gene calls are TRBV30 and TRBJ2-3, with 8 bases that match TRBD2. Germline CDR1 reads GTSNPN; CDR2 reads SVGIG (reference sequence). There are 15 residues in the CDR3. V trimming: 1 base; J trimming: 2 bases; junction bases outside the gene matches: 5. Written as DNA, the CDR3 is TGTGCCTGGAGTGAACTAGCGGCACCCACAGATACGCAGTATTTT. This gives the protein CAWSELAAPTDTQYF.

The CDR3 region has the DNA TGCAGCGTTGGAGCCACCGATAATTCACCCCTCCACTTT. Translation gives CSVGATDNSPLHF. The rearrangement links TRBV29-1 to TRBJ1-6; D remains unclear. V dropped 4 bases and J dropped 5 bases, with 9 bases sitting between them. The CDR3 is 13 amino acids. In germline, CDR1 is SQVTM, CDR2 ANQGSEA. Full variable domain (outside the CDR3, taken from reference TRBV29-1 and TRBJ1-6): SAVISQKPSRDICQRGTSLTIQCQVDSQVTMMFWYRQQPGQSLTLIATANQGSEATYESGFVIDKFPISRPNLTFSTLTVSNMSPEDSSIYLCSVGATDNSPLHFGNGTRLTVT.

This clone was observed a few times. The chain couples TRBV4-1 to TRBJ1-4, with TRBD1 as a possible D gene (5 bases). The CDR3 has 15 residues. V lost 0 bases to trimming and J lost 8 bases, with 13 bases between them. The germline V gene has CDR1 MGHRA and CDR2 YSYEKL. As DNA, the CDR3 is TGCGCCAGCAGCCAAGAAGGGACTTACGGCGAAAAACTGTTTTTT. Translated: CASSQEGTYGEKLFF.

This clone was detected a few times. V gene TRBV19 combines with J gene TRBJ1-2; 7 bases match TRBD1. There are 13 residues in the CDR3. The J segment lost 7 bases and the V segment lost 7 bases, leaving 9 bases of the junction unmatched. Germline-derived CDR1 and CDR2 are LNHDA and SQIVND (reference sequence). CDR3 region: CASTLRDRPGYTF. DNA of the CDR3: TGTGCCAGTACCCTCCGGGACAGACCTGGCTACACCTTC. The full variable domain, in which reference TRBV19 and TRBJ1-2 provide the parts outside the CDR3, is DGGITQSPKYLFRKEGQNVTLSCEQNLNHDAMYWYRQDPGQGLRLIYYSQIVNDFQKGDIAEGYSVSREKKESFPLTVTSAQKNPTAFYLCASTLRDRPGYTFGSGTRLTVV.

A single count supports this clone. The J gene is TRBJ1-4, the V gene TRBV27; no clear D gene. V was shortened by 6 bases and J by 0 bases, with 11 bases between the two germline ends. The CDR3 covers 15 residues. Germline-derived CDR1 and CDR2 are MNHEY and SMNVEV (reference sequence). The CDR3 DNA reads as TGTGCCAGCAGCGCCTCACGCGCAACTAATGAAAAACTGTTTTTT. Amino acid sequence: CASSASRATNEKLFF.

The chain carries TRBV19 and TRBJ1-3; the D is unclear. The CDR3 covers 18 residues. In germline, CDR1 is LNHDA, CDR2 SQIVND (reference sequence). V shed 2 bases and J shed 5 bases, with 22 bases lying between them. In nucleotides, the CDR3 is TGTGCCAGTAGTATAAAGGCCCTTACAGATCACCTCCGAAACACCATATATTTT. It encodes CASSIKALTDHLRNTIYF.